The sequence of this T cell receptor beta chain was determined in a study of PD-1 blockade in classical Hodgkin lymphoma. Study outcomes and limitations: Only CD4+ TCR diversity, not CD8+, had risen significantly by C4D1.

With no exception, relapse followed autologous stem cell transplantation in all patients, and brentuximab vedotin exposure varied. Repertoires were generated with immunoSEQ multiplex PCR, while TCRdb's copy carries only in-frame clones and drops some. This sample yields 95,000 or so clones, of which approximately 80% are seen a single time; 9.5% to 15% belongs to the top ten. Trimming took 4 bases from V and 6 from J; bases not matched to a gene: 8. The CDR3 loop spans 15 amino acids. Germline lookup yields CDR1 SGHRS and CDR2 YFSETQ. About this clone: Its matching antigen is unknown.

The receptor was isolated from a human donor with classical Hodgkin lymphoma. The chain uses TRBV5-1 and TRBJ2-3; 10 nucleotides match TRBD2. The specimen comprised peripheral blood mononuclear cells (PBMCs), sampled at baseline. CDR3 coding DNA: TGCGCCAGCAGCAAGGATTGGGGACTAGCGGATACGCAGTATTTT. This translates into CASSKDWGLADTQYF.